A selection of T cell receptor beta chains follows, all from one sample in a study of blood T cells in healthy people across ages. TCRdb analysed the 5' RACE reads with MiXCR anew, one entry per CDR3 protein. The sample includes more than 800,000 distinct CDR3 sequences, around 26% seen only once; the top ten take around 15%. The sample taken for sequencing was blood. The source is an elderly woman in good health. CDR3s leave out the opening cysteine and the closing phenylalanine or tryptophan.

j_call | v_call | cdr3_aa
TRBJ2-3 | TRBV20-1 | SATAQGRTFTDTQY
TRBJ2-3 | TRBV7-6 | ASSSGTGGLDTQY
TRBJ2-1 | TRBV5-8 | ASSPRQGSPGNEQF
TRBJ1-6 | TRBV7-2 | ASSLPIRPLH
TRBJ1-2 | TRBV20-1 | SARDGSGAGLSRNYGYT
- | TRBV20-1 | SASPGLAMAKETQY
TRBJ2-3 | TRBV2 | ASRPGQGTDTQY
TRBJ2-5 | TRBV29-1 | SVTRDRGGETQY
TRBJ2-5 | TRBV7-2 | ASSSGRVLAGGFRETQY
TRBJ2-7 | TRBV20-1 | SARESSHEQY
TRBJ1-1 | TRBV20-1 | SATKPGHMNTEAF
TRBJ2-5 | TRBV29-1 | SVEHGGETQY
TRBJ2-1 | TRBV7-9 | ASSYRESPSNEQF
TRBJ2-1 | TRBV7-8 | ASSLVTSMYEQF
TRBJ1-5 | TRBV7-2 | ASSFPIQNNQPQH
TRBJ2-2 | TRBV27 | ASREDTGELF
TRBJ2-7 | TRBV10-3 | AISDLDREGYEQY
TRBJ2-5 | TRBV7-9 | ASSAGTLETQY
TRBJ2-1 | TRBV11-2 | ASSPSSVDVQF
TRBJ2-3 | TRBV2 | ASTFGGGLTDTQY
TRBJ2-1 | TRBV15 | ATSRGVSGGGTDNEQF
TRBJ2-3 | TRBV20-1 | SASMGQTSADTQY
- | TRBV20-1 | GAREVVGETQY
TRBJ2-1 | TRBV5-4 | ASSLEGNSYNEQF
TRBJ1-4 | TRBV20-1 | SAARDGGNEKLF
TRBJ1-2 | TRBV12-3/TRBV12-4 | ASSLISRAGGYT
TRBJ2-6 | TRBV7-2 | ASRSGQGISGANVLT
TRBJ2-5 | TRBV5-1 | ASSLAGTSIETQY
TRBJ2-2 | TRBV7-9 | ASSLGPTRNTGELF
TRBJ2-6 | TRBV12-3/TRBV12-4 | ASTQPLSGANVRT
TRBJ2-4 | TRBV18 | ASSPPSQGSTKNIQY
TRBJ2-7 | TRBV28 | ASSFGRAYEQY
TRBJ2-7 | TRBV2 | ASSVAGLTYEQY
TRBJ2-7 | TRBV5-6 | ASTKNWGGAAYEQY
TRBJ1-2 | TRBV6-6 | ASSPTGRGYN
TRBJ2-1 | TRBV4-3 | ASSQDSLAGGTEQF
TRBJ2-5 | TRBV6-5 | ASSWGRSAGGETQY
TRBJ1-2 | TRBV9 | ASSVSQGSGGGYT
TRBJ2-4 | TRBV11-2 | ASSPTGWGAAKNIQY
TRBJ2-7 | TRBV4-3 | ASSPGVGSYEQY
TRBJ2-3 | TRBV18 | ASTPVGEKRPDTQY
TRBJ1-2 | TRBV27 | ASSPQGTRTYGYT
TRBJ2-5 | TRBV7-2 | ASSLSGGLQETQY
TRBJ2-7 | TRBV2 | ASSPRGSGSSMYEQY
TRBJ2-7 | TRBV5-6 | ASSWGGQSTYEQY
TRBJ2-1 | TRBV12-3/TRBV12-4 | AIQTSGGLSSYNEQF
TRBJ1-6 | TRBV5-1 | ASSIEDNSPLH
TRBJ2-6 | TRBV5-1 | ASGTGGNSGANVLT
TRBJ1-1 | TRBV5-1 | ASSRTGQTNTEAF
TRBJ2-3 | TRBV6-6 | ASSYGTGPSSTDTQY
TRBJ2-5 | TRBV20-1 | SARVNSQETQY
TRBJ2-6 | TRBV5-4 | ASSPMGANVLT